This TCR beta chain appears in the sequencing data of a study of OX40 agonist ivuxolimab in advanced cancers. As for the study in general: Dose-escalation patients were diagnosed with hepatocellular carcinoma, melanoma, renal cell cancer or head and neck cancer.

Method: immunoSEQ multiplex PCR; TCRdb's copy keeps in-frame clones and lacks some. This sample has 70,000 or so clones, with about 85% found just once. V was clipped by 4 bases and J by 4 bases, with 13 bases between them. The CDR3 totals 14 residues. Germline V gene sequence: CDR1 MNHEY, CDR2 SVGAGI. The sequence was collected from an adult with an advanced solid tumor such as melanoma, head and neck, liver or kidney cancer. The V gene is TRBV6-5, the J gene TRBJ1-2; D might be TRBD1 (5 bases). The specimen was CD4+ or CD8+ T cells sorted from blood, collected in a trial of the OX40 agonist ivuxolimab. The CDR3 loop reads CASSSGTSAYGYTF. In DNA, the CDR3 is TGTGCCAGCAGTTCCGGGACCTCCGCCTATGGCTACACCTTC.